What follows are 6 T cell receptor beta chains derived from one specimen sequenced in a study of cytomegalovirus exposure and HLA in healthy donors. The PCR used 60 Vbeta and 13 Jbeta primers. Assay: immunoSEQ multiplex PCR; the TCRdb copy retains only in-frame clones and omits some. The data hold under 200,000 clones, with over 80% observed a single time. The sequenced sample was PBMCs. The receptors derive from a human donor in good health.

The V call is TRBV5-1, the J call TRBJ1-1, with 9 bases fitting TRBD1. CDR3 size: 13 residues. CDR1 SGHRS and CDR2 YFSETQ come from the germline V gene. J lost 8 bases, V lost 3 bases, and 5 bases had no gene match. The CDR3 DNA sequence: TGCGCCAGCAGCTCTCCCGGGACAGGGGAAGCTTTCTTT. Protein product: CASSSPGTGEAFF. Based on the CDR3 plus reference TRBV5-1 and TRBJ1-1, the full variable domain is KAGVTQTPRYLIKTRGQQVTLSCSPISGHRSVSWYQQTPGQGLQFLFEYFSETQRNKGNFPGRFSGRQFSNSRSEMNVSTLELGDSALYLCASSSPGTGEAFFGQGTRLTVV.

V and J are TRBV5-6 and TRBJ1-1; maybe TRBD1 (6 bases). The germline V gene encodes CDR1 SGHDT and CDR2 YYEEEE. V was shortened by 1 base and J by 8 bases, with 18 bases between the two germline ends. CDR3 length: 15 amino acids. CDR3 DNA sequence: TGTGCCAGCAGCTTGTTTTTACAGGGAAAACAAGAAGCTTTCTTT. Amino acids: CASSLFLQGKQEAFF.

The chain joins TRBV6-6 to TRBJ2-1; D perhaps matches TRBD1 (6 bases). From germline, CDR1 is MNHNY and CDR2 SVGAGI (reference sequence). Trimming took off 6 bases at V and 1 base at J, with 16 bases between the two ends. This CDR3 contains 16 residues. The CDR3 reads CASSLLWGTSYNEQFF. CDR3 sequence (DNA): TGTGCCAGCAGCCTACTGTGGGGGACATCCTACAATGAGCAGTTCTTC.

This rearrangement joins TRBV5-6 to TRBJ1-2; 8 positions match TRBD1. Germline V CDR1 and CDR2: SGHDT, YYEEEE. The CDR3 contains 13 residues. The V segment lost 3 bases and the J segment 4 bases; nucleotides outside the gene matches: 2. The CDR3 sequence: CASSSDRGYGYTF. The CDR3 nucleotides are TGTGCCAGCAGCTCCGACAGGGGCTATGGCTACACCTTC.

The CDR3 nucleotides read TGTGCCAGCAGCTCTCCCGGGACTAGCGGGGGGCTGAACACAGATACGCAGTATTTT. Residues: CASSSPGTSGGLNTDTQYF. J is TRBJ2-3 and V is TRBV9, with TRBD2 matching over 15 bases. CDR3 size: 19 residues. The ends lost 4 bases at V and 2 bases at J; junction bases unmatched: 11. Germline V gene lookup returns CDR1 SGDLS and CDR2 YYNGEE.

The chain uses TRBV7-9 and TRBJ1-4, with D maybe TRBD1 (5 bases). CDR3 length: 15 amino acids. Germline CDR1 and CDR2: SEHNR and FQNEAQ (reference sequence). Trimming stripped 1 base from V and 7 bases from J, with 13 bases between. The CDR3 DNA follows: TGTGCCAGCAGCTTAGGCGGGGCTTTGGCTGAAAAACTGTTTTTT. Its protein is CASSLGGALAEKLFF.